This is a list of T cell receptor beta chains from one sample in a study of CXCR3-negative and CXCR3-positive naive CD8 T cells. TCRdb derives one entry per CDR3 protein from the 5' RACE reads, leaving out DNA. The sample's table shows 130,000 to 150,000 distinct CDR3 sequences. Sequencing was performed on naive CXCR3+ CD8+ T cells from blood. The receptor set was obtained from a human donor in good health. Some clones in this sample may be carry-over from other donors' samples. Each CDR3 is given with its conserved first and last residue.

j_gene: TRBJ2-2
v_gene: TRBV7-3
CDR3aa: CASSPSAGGPFTGELFF

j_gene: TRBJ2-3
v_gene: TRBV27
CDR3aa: CASSLNVAGGTTTSTDTQYF

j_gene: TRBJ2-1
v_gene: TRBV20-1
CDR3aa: CSAPGQGRSYNEQFF

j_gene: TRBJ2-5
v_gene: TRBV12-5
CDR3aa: CASGFYGTKETQYF

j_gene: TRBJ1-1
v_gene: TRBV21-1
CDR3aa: CASSKAKTRPNPVIAFF

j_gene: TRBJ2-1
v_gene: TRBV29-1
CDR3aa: CSVEGGFRSYNEQFF

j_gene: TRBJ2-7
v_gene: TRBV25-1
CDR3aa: CASSDSLRHEQYF

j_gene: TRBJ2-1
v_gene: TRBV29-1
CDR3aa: CSVDPGQGIKNEQFF

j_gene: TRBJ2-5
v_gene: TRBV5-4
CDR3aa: CASSLAWENQETQYF

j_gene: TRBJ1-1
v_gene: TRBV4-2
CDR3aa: CASSQDRQGGTEAFF

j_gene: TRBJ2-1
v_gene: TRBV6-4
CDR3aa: CASSDSAGGNEQFF

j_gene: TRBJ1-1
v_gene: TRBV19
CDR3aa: CASSLDKQGDPEAFF

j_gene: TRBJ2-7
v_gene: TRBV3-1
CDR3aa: CASSPRGTSGGYEQYF

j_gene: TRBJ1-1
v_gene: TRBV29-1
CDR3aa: CSAKTGAVEAFF

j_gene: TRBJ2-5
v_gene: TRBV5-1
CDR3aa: CASSLWTEQETQYF

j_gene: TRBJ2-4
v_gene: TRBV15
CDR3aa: CATSTPVAGGIIQYF

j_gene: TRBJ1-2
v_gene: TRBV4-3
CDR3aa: CASSQGGALYGYTF

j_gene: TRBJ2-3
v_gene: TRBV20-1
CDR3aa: CSAREGWTAKEDTQYF

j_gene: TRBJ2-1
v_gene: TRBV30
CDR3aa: CAWRTYNEQFF

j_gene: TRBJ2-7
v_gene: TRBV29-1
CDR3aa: CSVEFGGRGTYEQYF

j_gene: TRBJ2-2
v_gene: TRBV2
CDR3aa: CARQRGRNTGELFF

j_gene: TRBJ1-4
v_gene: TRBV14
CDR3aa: CASSQGWTGGNEKLFF

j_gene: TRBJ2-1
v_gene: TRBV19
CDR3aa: CASSIGLADYNEQFF

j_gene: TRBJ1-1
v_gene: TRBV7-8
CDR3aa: CASSSPGAGGSTEAFF

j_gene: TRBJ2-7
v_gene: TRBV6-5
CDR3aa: CASSYKGFPSYEQYF

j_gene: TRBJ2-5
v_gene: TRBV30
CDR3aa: CALTGTGAAGETQYF

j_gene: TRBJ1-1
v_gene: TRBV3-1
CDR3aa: CASSPMMNTEAFF

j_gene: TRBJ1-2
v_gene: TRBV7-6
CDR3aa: CASSSPGLSGYTF

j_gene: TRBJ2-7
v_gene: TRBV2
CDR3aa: CASMEEGYEQYF

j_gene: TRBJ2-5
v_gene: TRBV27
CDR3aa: CASSYQAEETQYF

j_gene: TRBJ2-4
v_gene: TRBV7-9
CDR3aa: CASSLGGEENIQYF

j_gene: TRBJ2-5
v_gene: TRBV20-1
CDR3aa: CSACELARIQETQYF

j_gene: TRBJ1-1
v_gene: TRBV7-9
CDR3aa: CASKTGLNTEAFF